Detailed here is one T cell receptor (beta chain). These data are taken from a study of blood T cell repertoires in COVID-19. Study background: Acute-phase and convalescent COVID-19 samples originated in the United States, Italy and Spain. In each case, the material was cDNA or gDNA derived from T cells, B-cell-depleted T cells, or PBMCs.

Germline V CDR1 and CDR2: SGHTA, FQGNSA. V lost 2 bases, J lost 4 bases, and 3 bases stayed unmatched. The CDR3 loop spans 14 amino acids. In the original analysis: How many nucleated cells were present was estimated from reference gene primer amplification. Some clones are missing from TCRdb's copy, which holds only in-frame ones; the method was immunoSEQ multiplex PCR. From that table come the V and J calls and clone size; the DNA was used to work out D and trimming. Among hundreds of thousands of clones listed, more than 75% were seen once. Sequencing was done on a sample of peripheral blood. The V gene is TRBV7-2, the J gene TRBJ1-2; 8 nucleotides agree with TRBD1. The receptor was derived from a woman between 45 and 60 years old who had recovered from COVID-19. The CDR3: CASSLQGALYGYTF. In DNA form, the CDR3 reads TGTGCCAGCAGCTTACAGGGGGCCCTCTATGGCTACACCTTC.